This record covers a single T cell receptor (beta chain). Its specificity is unknown. A read error may be the cause here, since a much bigger clone is one base away. TCR beta cDNA libraries had unique molecular identifiers. TCRdb fed the PCR reads into MiXCR, producing one record per CDR3 protein. Of hundreds of thousands of distinct CDR3 sequences listed, approximately 59% were seen once; the top ten hold roughly 10%. The CDR3 has 15 amino acids. Per the germline V gene, CDR1 is SGDLS and CDR2 is YYNGEE. This specimen belongs to a study of post-analysis software for immune sequencing data. Whole-study results and caveats: Five TRBV segments, including TRBV5-6, TRBV5-1 and TRBV20-1, were more frequent in patients than controls. Controls had significantly higher normalized Chao1 diversity than multiple sclerosis patients.

The clonotype was recovered from a girl aged 2 to 10 with multiple sclerosis. The sample taken for sequencing was blood. The chain uses TRBV9 and TRBJ2-1; TRBD2 is a possible D gene (6 bases). In DNA form, the CDR3 reads TGTGTCAGCAGCGTAGGAGGGAGCTCCTACAATGAGCAGTTCTTC. Translated, it gives CVSSVGGSSYNEQFF. Full variable domain (remainder filled in from reference TRBV9 and TRBJ2-1): DSGVTQTPKHLITATGQRVTLRCSPRSGDLSVYWYQQSLDQGLQFLIQYYNGEERAKGNILERFSAQQFPDLHSELNLSSLELGDSALYFCVSSVGGSSYNEQFFGPGTRLTVL.